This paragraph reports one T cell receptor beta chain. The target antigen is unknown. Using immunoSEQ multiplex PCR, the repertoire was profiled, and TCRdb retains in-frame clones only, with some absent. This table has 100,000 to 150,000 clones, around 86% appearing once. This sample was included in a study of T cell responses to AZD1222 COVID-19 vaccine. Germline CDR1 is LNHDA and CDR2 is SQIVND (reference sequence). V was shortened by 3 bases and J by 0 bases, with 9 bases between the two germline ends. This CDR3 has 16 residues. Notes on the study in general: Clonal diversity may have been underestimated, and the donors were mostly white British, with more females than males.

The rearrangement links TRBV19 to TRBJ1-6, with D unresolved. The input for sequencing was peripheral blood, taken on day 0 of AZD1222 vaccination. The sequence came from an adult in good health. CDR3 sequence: CASSMAPSSYNSPLHF. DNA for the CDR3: TGTGCCAGTAGTATGGCCCCGAGCTCCTATAATTCACCCCTCCACTTT.